The 19 T cell receptor beta chains below were found in one sample sequenced in a study of CD8+ T cells in alopecia areata. The sample's treatment: oral pan-JAK inhibitor, 5-10 mg twice daily. Isolated RNA was reverse transcribed into cDNA used as the sequencing template. Measured with immunoSEQ multiplex PCR; TCRdb has only the in-frame clones, and not every one. The sample lists under 200,000 clones; less than 70% were seen once. The sequenced sample was CD4+ T cells sorted from blood, obtained at week 24, from a patient treated with tofacitinib. The receptors shown here come from a human donor with alopecia areata.

Concerning this clone: The same CDR3 is also encoded by other DNA sequences in this sample. This chain uses TRBV29-1 with TRBJ2-2, with D perhaps matching TRBD2 (5 bases). The germline V and J ends were trimmed by 3 bases and 1 base, with 6 bases remaining between them. Germline lookup yields CDR1 SQVTM and CDR2 ANQGSEA. CDR3 length: 13 amino acids. The CDR3 nucleotides read TGCAGCGTTGACCGGGGGAACACCGGGGAGCTGTTTTTT. Its protein product is CSVDRGNTGELFF.

The J gene is TRBJ2-2, the V gene TRBV29-1, with D perhaps TRBD1 or TRBD2 (5 bases each). Germline V CDR1 and CDR2: SQVTM, ANQGSEA. Trimming took off 7 bases at V and 4 bases at J, with 7 bases between the two ends. CDR3 length: 11 residues. The CDR3 bases are TGCAGCGGGGGGAGCACCGGGGAGCTGTTTTTT. Amino acids: CSGGSTGELFF.

This chain uses TRBV5-1 with TRBJ2-7, with 10 bases matching TRBD2. Germline CDR1 is SGHRS and CDR2 is YFSETQ. V trimming: 4 bases; J trimming: 2 bases; junction bases outside the gene matches: 9. This CDR3 has 16 amino acids. The CDR3 coding sequence is TGCGCCAGCAGCAGACAGCGGGGGGGCCTCACCTACGAGCAGTACTTC. Encoded protein: CASSRQRGGLTYEQYF.

The chain uses TRBV7-9 and TRBJ1-2, with D tentatively TRBD1 (6 bases). The germline V and J ends were trimmed by 5 bases and 4 bases, with 11 bases remaining between them. Germline-derived CDR1 and CDR2 are SEHNR and FQNEAQ (reference sequence). The CDR3 length is 13 residues. CDR3 nucleotide sequence: TGTGCCAGCAGCCCTAGGGGGGGCTATGGCTACACCTTC. Translating it yields CASSPRGGYGYTF.

This clone was counted a single time. V usage is TRBV10-3 and J usage is TRBJ2-7; D possibly corresponds to TRBD1 (5 bases). V gave up 5 bases and J gave up 1 base, with 15 bases separating them. The CDR3 is made up of 15 amino acids. The germline CDR1 and CDR2 sequences are ENHRY and SYGVKD. CDR3 region: CAISTQANPSYEQYF. In DNA, the CDR3 is TGTGCCATCAGTACACAGGCAAACCCTTCCTACGAGCAGTACTTC.

The rearrangement links TRBV18 to TRBJ2-5; 10 nucleotides agree with TRBD2. CDR3 length equals 16 residues. Per germline, CDR1 KGHSH and CDR2 LQKENI. J lost 4 bases, V lost 0 bases, and 5 bases had no gene match. The CDR3 region has the DNA TGTGCCAGCTCACCACCGGTAACTAGCGGGGCAGAGACCCAGTACTTC. Translated: CASSPPVTSGAETQYF.

V is TRBV30 and J is TRBJ2-3; 11 bases align to TRBD2. V was pared by 4 bases and J by 0 bases, with 6 bases of the junction left unmatched. CDR3 length: 16 residues. Germline-derived CDR1 and CDR2 are GTSNPN and SVGIG (reference sequence). In nucleotides, the CDR3 is TGTGCCTGGAAAAGAAGACTAGCGGGGAGCACAGATACGCAGTATTTT. Residues: CAWKRRLAGSTDTQYF.

The chain combines TRBV4-1 with TRBJ1-6, with 7 bases identical to TRBD1. The CDR3 has 13 amino acids. Germline values: CDR1 MGHRA, CDR2 YSYEKL. V was clipped by 5 bases and J by 10 bases; unmatched bases: 5. CDR3 sequence: CASSGTVESPLHF. As DNA, the CDR3 is TGCGCCAGCAGCGGGACAGTGGAATCACCCCTCCACTTT.

This clone is medium-sized. This chain uses TRBV5-1 with TRBJ2-1, with TRBD1 matching over 7 bases. Germline V gene sequence: CDR1 SGHRS, CDR2 YFSETQ. The CDR3 spans 16 residues. V trimming: 5 bases; J trimming: 5 bases; junction bases outside the gene matches: 13. The CDR3 region has the DNA TGCGCCAGCAGTCGGTTATTGGTGGGACAGCACAATGAGCAGTTCTTC. Translating it yields CASSRLLVGQHNEQFF.

V is TRBV5-4 and J is TRBJ1-1; D might be TRBD1 (5 bases). Germline CDR1 is SGHNT and CDR2 is YYREEE (reference sequence). Deletions cut 2 bases from V and 0 bases from J, with 11 bases between. The CDR3 consists of 15 residues. The DNA of the CDR3 is TGTGCCAGCAGCTTTTGGAACAGGCTGAACACTGAAGCTTTCTTT. Protein sequence: CASSFWNRLNTEAFF.

The chain is built from TRBV4-1 and TRBJ2-3, with 8 bases identical to TRBD1. CDR1 and CDR2 from the germline V gene are MGHRA and YSYEKL. Unmatched junction bases numbered 8, after V lost 0 bases and J lost 0 bases. The CDR3 runs to 18 residues. The CDR3 loop reads CASSQEGTGGTSTDTQYF. For the CDR3, the DNA is TGCGCCAGCAGCCAAGAAGGGACAGGAGGAACTAGCACAGATACGCAGTATTTT.

In this sample, this clone turned up once. The chain uses TRBV30 and TRBJ2-6; D gene unclear. The CDR3 consists of 14 residues. Trimming took 1 base from V and 4 from J, leaving 8 bases between them. CDR1 is GTSNPN, CDR2 SVGIG, per germline (reference sequence). In nucleotides, the CDR3 is TGTGCCTGGAGTGCCCGATCCGGGGCCAACGTCCTGACTTTC. Amino acid sequence: CAWSARSGANVLTF. Together with reference TRBV30 and TRBJ2-6, the CDR3 gives the full variable domain: SQTIHQWPATLVQPVGSPLSLECTVEGTSNPNLYWYRQAAGRGLQLLFYSVGIGQISSEVPQNLSASRPQDRQFILSSKKLLLSDSGFYLCAWSARSGANVLTFGAGSRLTVL.

This sequence joins TRBV11-2 and TRBJ1-2; D gene ambiguous. Trimming cost V 0 bases and J 4 bases, with 6 bases left between them. The germline V gene encodes CDR1 SGHAT and CDR2 FQNNGV. The CDR3 spans 13 residues. The CDR3 nucleotides are TGTGCCAGCAGCTTAGATGAGGGCTATGGCTACACCTTC. Translated, it gives CASSLDEGYGYTF.

The chain uses TRBV30 and TRBJ1-5; 10 bases line up with TRBD1. Trimming at V came to 1 base and at J to 7 bases, leaving 7 bases not matched to a gene. The germline CDR1 and CDR2 sequences are GTSNPN and SVGIG (reference sequence). CDR3 size: 15 residues. CDR3: CAWSEKGQGLQPQHF. CDR3 nucleotides: TGTGCCTGGAGTGAGAAGGGACAGGGGTTACAGCCCCAGCATTTT. The full variable domain, in which reference TRBV30 and TRBJ1-5 provide the parts outside the CDR3, is SQTIHQWPATLVQPVGSPLSLECTVEGTSNPNLYWYRQAAGRGLQLLFYSVGIGQISSEVPQNLSASRPQDRQFILSSKKLLLSDSGFYLCAWSEKGQGLQPQHFGDGTRLSIL.

A few counts support this clone. The chain carries TRBV29-1 and TRBJ1-2; 7 bases fit TRBD1. The V segment lost 7 bases and the J segment 7 bases; nucleotides outside the gene matches: 6. The CDR3 is 11 residues long. Germline CDR1 is SQVTM and CDR2 is ANQGSEA. The CDR3 spells CSAGTEAGYTF. The CDR3 coding sequence is TGCAGCGCCGGGACAGAGGCTGGCTACACCTTC.

The chain recombines TRBV29-1 with TRBJ2-3; D remains unclear. V dropped 3 bases and J dropped 1 base, with 11 bases sitting between them. Germline V gene sequence: CDR1 SQVTM, CDR2 ANQGSEA. This CDR3 region has 14 residues. The CDR3 here is CSVDGVFGTDTQYF. The CDR3 coding sequence is TGCAGCGTTGACGGAGTGTTTGGCACAGATACGCAGTATTTT.

J is TRBJ1-5 and V is TRBV30; the D is unclear. Per the germline V gene, CDR1 is GTSNPN and CDR2 is SVGIG (reference sequence). Trimming removed 4 bases from V and 6 bases from J, with 13 bases in between. The CDR3 extends over 13 amino acids. Here the CDR3 DNA reads TGTGCCTGGACCTCAGGTTTAGGTCAGCCCCAGCATTTT. It encodes CAWTSGLGQPQHF.

With respect to this clone: One end of the junction does not line up with germline, which may come from a read error. This chain uses TRBV10-3 with TRBJ1-2; 9 nucleotides match TRBD1. Germline-derived CDR1 and CDR2 are ENHRY and SYGVKD. This CDR3 has 15 residues. The CDR3, as DNA: TGTGCCAGCAGTCTACGGGGACAGGGAACCTATGGCTACACCTTC. Protein: CASSLRGQGTYGYTF.

This sequence joins TRBV4-1 and TRBJ2-5; a possible D gene is TRBD1 (6 bases). The V and J ends lost 1 base and 1 base respectively, with 10 bases between them. The CDR3 runs to 15 residues. CDR1 and CDR2 from the germline V gene are MGHRA and YSYEKL. CDR3 sequence: CASSQVGASQETQYF. DNA of the CDR3: TGCGCCAGCAGCCAAGTGGGGGCCAGCCAAGAGACCCAGTACTTC.